Included here is one TCR beta chain sequence, with context. Its antigen remains unknown. From germline, CDR1 is MNHEY and CDR2 SMNVEV (reference sequence). This CDR3 has 15 residues. The entry originates in a study of CXCR3-negative and CXCR3-positive naive CD8 T cells. General study points: The naive subsets expressed comparable surface CD5, and the authors inferred TCR strength from TRB CDR3 properties. More hydrophobic TRB CDR3s occurred in CXCR3-positive than in CXCR3-negative naive cells. Both of the naive subsets showed about the same high diversity, but memory CD8+ cells had much less.

UMI-labeled 5' RACE TRB cDNA libraries were prepared from the cells. TCRdb re-called the 5' RACE reads and gives one entry per CDR3 protein, without DNA. There are roughly 24,000 distinct CDR3 sequences in the sample, with 2.8% held by the top ten. Naive cells were sorted as CD45RO-, CCR7+, CD27+ and CD95-. The receptor was isolated from a human donor in good health. Some clones in this sample may be carry-over from other donors' samples. The sequencing input was naive CXCR3- CD8+ T cells from blood. Subset here: CD45RO-CCR7+CD27+CD95- naive CD8+ T cells lacking CXCR3 (TNR3-). The chain uses TRBV27 and TRBJ2-2; the D gene TCRdb calls, TRBD1, cannot be checked with no DNA. This CDR3 reads CASSSGGAFIGELFF.